This T cell receptor (beta chain) derives from a study of graft-versus-host responses after intestinal transplantation. The study's findings and limits: Levels of circulating GvH clones at their peak were associated with early post-transplant HvG declines. The study found high graft-versus-host to host-versus-graft clonal ratios in allografts of patients with graft-donor T cell macrochimerism.

The ends were cut back, 6 bases at V and 3 bases at J, with 17 bases in the middle. The germline V gene encodes CDR1 SGDLS and CDR2 YYNGEE. The length of the CDR3 is 15 residues. In the case of this clone: The antigen remains undetermined.

The method was immunoSEQ multiplex PCR; TCRdb's version includes in-frame clones alone and lacks a portion of them. The data contain approximately 71,000 clones, about 90% of them singletons. Here the sequenced sample was unstimulated CD8+ T cells sorted from spleen or lymph node cells, taken before intestinal transplant. The chain links TRBV9 to TRBJ2-3; tentative D call: TRBD1 (5 bases). This receptor was taken from a human donor who received an intestinal transplant. CDR3 nucleotides: TGTGCCAGCACCCAGGGCCAGGGCGAAACAGATACGCAGTATTTT. It specifies CASTQGQGETDTQYF.